This TCR beta chain was sequenced during a study of blood T cell repertoires in COVID-19. Germline V lookup: CDR1 SNHLY, CDR2 FYNNEI. Losses at the gene ends were 6 bases for V and 1 base for J; bases not matched to a gene: 8. CDR3 length: 15 residues. TCRdb's copy holds only in-frame clones and misses some; the assay was immunoSEQ multiplex PCR. The sample holds about 32,000 clones, 80% to 90% seen once. The chain uses TRBV2 and TRBJ1-2, with TRBD1 matching over 7 bases. Input material: peripheral blood. This clonotype originated in a woman aged 80 or older with active or convalescent COVID-19. In DNA, the CDR3 is TGTGCCAGCAGCAGCCCGAGGGGGCTTAACTATGGCTACACCTTC. It yields the protein CASSSPRGLNYGYTF.